This TCR beta chain was captured in a study of cytomegalovirus exposure and HLA in healthy donors. V dropped 0 bases and J dropped 9 bases, with 9 bases sitting between them. Germline loops: CDR1 LGHNT, CDR2 FRNRAP. This CDR3 is 13 amino acids long. Study-level findings and limits: HLA allele associations emerged for 17,000 or so TCR beta sequences in a later analysis, at 0.05 false discovery rate.

As concerns this clone: Its specificity is unknown.

PCR used 60 Vbeta primers and 13 Jbeta primers. Here immunoSEQ multiplex PCR was the method, and the copy in TCRdb shows in-frame clones only, minus some. The table records 150,000 to 200,000 clones, roughly 80% of them present only once. The sequenced material came from PBMCs. The V gene is TRBV12-5, the J gene TRBJ2-1, with D possibly matching TRBD2 (5 bases). This TCR was recovered from a woman aged 45-59 years in good health and CMV-seropositive. CDR3 in amino acids: CASGLVPEGEQFF. The CDR3 bases are TGTGCTAGTGGTTTGGTACCCGAGGGTGAGCAGTTCTTC.